This record looks at one T cell receptor beta chain sequence and its context. The data are from a study of blood T cell repertoires in COVID-19. Background on the study: Acute-phase and convalescent COVID-19 samples originated in the United States, Italy and Spain.

Germline V gene data show CDR1 as SEHNR and CDR2 as FQNEAQ (reference sequence). V was clipped by 5 bases and J by 3 bases; unmatched bases: 5. The CDR3 sequence is 15 residues long. Profiling relied on immunoSEQ multiplex PCR, and the TCRdb table lists in-frame clones only, not all of them. This sample has about 300,000 clones; 85% occur once, and the top ten carry 2% to 3%. This chain uses TRBV7-9 with TRBJ2-2; 8 bases fit TRBD2. The sequenced material came from PBMCs or T cells enriched from blood (not recorded which). The TCR sequence derives from a woman between 45 and 65 years old who had recovered from COVID-19. The CDR3, as DNA: TGTGCCAGCAGCCATCAAGCGGGGGACACCGGGGAGCTGTTTTTT. Its protein is CASSHQAGDTGELFF.